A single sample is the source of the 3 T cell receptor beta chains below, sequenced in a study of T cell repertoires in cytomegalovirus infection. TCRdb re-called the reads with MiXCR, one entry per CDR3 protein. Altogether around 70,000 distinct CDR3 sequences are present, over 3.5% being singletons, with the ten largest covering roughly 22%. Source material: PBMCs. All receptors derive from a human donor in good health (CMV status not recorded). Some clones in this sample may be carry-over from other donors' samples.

The CDR3 DNA reads TGTGCCAGCAGCAAGGACAGGGGGCGGAATACGCAGTATTTT. Residues: CASSKDRGRNTQYF. The chain carries TRBV6-2 or TRBV6-3 and TRBJ2-3; TRBD1 matches 11 bases. The J segment lost 7 bases and the V segment lost 6 bases, leaving 6 bases of the junction unmatched. This CDR3 comprises 14 residues. CDR1 is MNHEY, CDR2 SVGEGT, per germline.

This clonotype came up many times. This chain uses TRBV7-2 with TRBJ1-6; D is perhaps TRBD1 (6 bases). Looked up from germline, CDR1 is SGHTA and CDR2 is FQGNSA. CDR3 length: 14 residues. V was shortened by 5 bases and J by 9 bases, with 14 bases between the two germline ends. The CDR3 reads CASSGGSGASPLHF. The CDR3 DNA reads TGTGCCAGCAGCGGGGGGTCAGGGGCTTCACCCCTCCACTTT.

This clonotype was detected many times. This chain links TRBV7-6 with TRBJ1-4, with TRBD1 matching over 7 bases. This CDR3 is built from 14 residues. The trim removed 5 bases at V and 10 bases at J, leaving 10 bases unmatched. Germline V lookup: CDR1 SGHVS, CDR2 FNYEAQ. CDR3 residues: CASSHRLRDRKLFF. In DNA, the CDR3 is TGTGCCAGCAGCCATCGCCTCAGGGACAGAAAACTGTTTTTT.